Sequencing of this TCR beta chain was carried out in a study of shared clonotypes between healthy human individuals. About the research overall: Researchers assigned three CD4 naive, three CD4 memory, two CD8 naive and one CD8 memory plate to each donor. Study-wide results and limits: Relative to clonotypes present in all four donors, those not shared had lower generation probabilities. Of the naive CD4 clonotypes, roughly 5% were shared across a few donors.

As to this clone: The antigen remains unidentified.

Each PCR replicate from the sorted subsets contained around 0.2 ug DNA, which is tens of thousands of T cell genomes. Repertoires were generated with immunoSEQ multiplex PCR, while TCRdb's copy carries only in-frame clones and drops some. The sample shows about 700,000 clones, about 91% of them seen only once. The naive CD8 population came from CD45RO-negative cells selected for CCR7, without terminally differentiated effector memory CD45RA+ cells. Trimming cost V 1 base and J 3 bases, with 10 bases left between them. Germline assignment: CDR1 SEHNR and CDR2 FQNEAQ (reference sequence). The CDR3 covers 15 residues.

Sequenced: naive CD8+ T cells sorted from blood. The chain recombines TRBV7-9 with TRBJ2-1; no definite D call. The receptor comes from a man aged 25-40 years in good health. The CDR3 DNA follows: TGTGCCAGCAGCTTAGTGCTAGGTGTCTACAATGAGCAGTTCTTC. Translation gives CASSLVLGVYNEQFF.